This entry is about one TCR beta chain. Antigen specificity is unknown. In germline, CDR1 is SGHAT, CDR2 FQNNGV. The junction had 4 bases not matched to a gene; V was cut back by 0 bases and J by 10 bases. This CDR3 is built from 15 residues. A multiplex PCR was run with 60 Vbeta primers and 13 Jbeta primers. Assay: immunoSEQ multiplex PCR; the TCRdb copy retains only in-frame clones and omits some. The sample shows roughly 200,000 clones, roughly 74% of them seen only once. The source of the sample is a study of cytomegalovirus exposure and HLA in healthy donors. Study-level results: Excluded were some V segments that proved indistinguishable, including TRBV6-2 and TRBV6-3.

Specimen: PBMCs. V and J are TRBV11-2 and TRBJ1-4; 11 bases line up with TRBD1. The source is a female donor in good health and CMV-seronegative. CDR3 in DNA: TGTGCCAGCAGCTTAGATATGGACAGGGGGCGAAAACTGTTTTTT. Its translation: CASSLDMDRGRKLFF.